Listed here is a single TCR beta chain. As yet, its antigen is unknown. The V gene's germline CDR1 is LNHDA and CDR2 SQIVND (reference sequence). CDR3 length: 16 residues. Making the TCR beta cDNA relied on 5'RACE template switching with UMIs. TCRdb reanalyzed the 5' RACE reads, giving one entry per CDR3 protein sequence and no DNA. The record lists 130,000 to 150,000 distinct CDR3 sequences, of which the ten most abundant hold roughly an eighth. This sample was included in a study of T cells expressing NK-cell markers. Findings and caveats of the study: Certain NKG2C+ T cell clones were expanded, and their HCMV specificity remained unclear. About 6 donors had dominant NKG2C+ clonotypes that comprised about 1.0-7.5% of their CD8+ T cells.

The sequence derives from a man aged 18 to 29 in good health. Sequencing was performed on blood T cells: a sorted CD56 or NKG2C T cell subset, CD4+ or CD8+ T cells, or bulk PBMC T cells (not recorded which). The chain employs TRBV19 and TRBJ2-5; TCRdb reports TRBD2, a call that lacks DNA to check it against. CDR3 protein: CASSIDGASGQETQYF. The full variable domain, with the rest looked up from reference TRBV19 and TRBJ2-5, is DGGITQSPKYLFRKEGQNVTLSCEQNLNHDAMYWYRQDPGQGLRLIYYSQIVNDFQKGDIAEGYSVSREKKESFPLTVTSAQKNPTAFYLCASSIDGASGQETQYFGPGTRLLVL.